Shown below are 8 T cell receptor beta chains from a single sample sequenced in a study of beta chain features in type 1 diabetes. Study results and limitations: Within each of all four CD4+ subsets, Type 1 diabetes patients had TCRB CDR3s that were moderately but significantly shorter.

The sequenced template was cDNA made from the entire isolated RNA. TCRdb's copy holds only in-frame clones and misses some; the assay was immunoSEQ multiplex PCR. The sample holds fewer than 300,000 clones; around 21% are singletons and the top ten take approximately 0.029%. Their cognate antigens are unknown. Sample: naive CD4+ T cells from blood. These receptors all stem from a woman aged 40 to 50 with type 1 diabetes.

Only a few counts were recorded for this clone. The chain combines TRBV4-2 with TRBJ2-7; 8 bases line up with TRBD2. CDR1 is LGHNA and CDR2 is YNFKEQ in the germline V gene. The ends lost 2 bases at V and 6 bases at J; junction bases unmatched: 9. This CDR3 comprises 15 residues. CDR3 protein: CASSQLTGGEVEQYF. CDR3 DNA: TGTGCCAGCAGCCAATTGACGGGAGGGGAAGTCGAGCAGTACTTC.

This clone appeared a few times. The V call is TRBV28, the J call TRBJ2-7; TRBD1 agrees at 8 bases. The junction had 9 bases not matched to a gene; V was cut back by 4 bases and J by 4 bases. The CDR3 runs to 15 residues. The germline gives CDR1 MDHEN, CDR2 SYDVKM. The CDR3 loop is CASSYDRGLGYEQYF. Written as DNA, the CDR3 is TGTGCCAGCAGTTACGACAGGGGCCTAGGATACGAGCAGTACTTC.

The chain couples TRBV11-2 to TRBJ2-3, with 8 positions matching TRBD2. This CDR3 region has 14 residues. Germline CDR1 reads SGHAT; CDR2 reads FQNNGV. Trimming cost V 5 bases and J 5 bases; bases outside gene matches: 6. CDR3 bases: TGTGCCAGCAGCCCTGGACTAGCTCAAGATACGCAGTATTTT. It is translated as CASSPGLAQDTQYF.

V gene TRBV18 combines with J gene TRBJ2-1; no definite D call. This CDR3 is 13 amino acids long. V shed 0 bases and J shed 8 bases, with 8 bases lying between them. CDR1 and CDR2 (germline): KGHSH, LQKENI. The CDR3 here is CASSPPLRDEQFF. Written as DNA, the CDR3 is TGTGCCAGCTCACCACCGTTGCGCGATGAGCAGTTCTTC.

This chain joins TRBV5-1 and TRBJ2-1; a possible D gene is TRBD1 (6 bases). The germline CDR1 and CDR2 sequences are SGHRS and YFSETQ. The CDR3 has 16 amino acids. Deletions cut 4 bases from V and 10 bases from J, with 24 bases between. CDR3 region: CASSPLPQGSVREQFF. The CDR3 bases are TGCGCCAGCAGCCCCCTCCCACAGGGTTCGGTTCGGGAGCAGTTCTTC.

With respect to this clone: This specimen includes other DNA sequences encoding the same CDR3. The J gene is TRBJ2-3, the V gene TRBV5-4, with TRBD1 matching over 8 bases. This CDR3 is built from 15 residues. V gave up 2 bases and J gave up 1 base; unmatched junction bases: 3. Germline loops: CDR1 SGHNT, CDR2 YYREEE (reference sequence). The CDR3: CASSFPGQGTDTQYF. The DNA of the CDR3 is TGTGCCAGCAGCTTTCCGGGACAGGGCACAGATACGCAGTATTTT.

This clone has more than one count but fewer than ten. This chain links TRBV15 with TRBJ1-1; TRBD1 is a possible D gene (5 bases). V was shortened by 1 base and J by 5 bases, with 8 bases between the two germline ends. The CDR3 is 13 amino acids. Per germline, CDR1 LNHNV and CDR2 YYDKDF (reference sequence). CDR3 in amino acids: CATSRGGGTEAFF. Written as DNA, the CDR3 is TGTGCCACCAGCAGAGGCGGGGGGACTGAAGCTTTCTTT. Based on the CDR3 plus reference TRBV15 and TRBJ1-1, the full variable domain is DAMVIQNPRYQVTQFGKPVTLSCSQTLNHNVMYWYQQKSSQAPKLLFHYYDKDFNNEADTPDNFQSRRPNTSFCFLDIRSPGLGDTAMYLCATSRGGGTEAFFGQGTRLTVV.

V and J are TRBV28 and TRBJ1-2; D is ambiguous. The germline V gene encodes CDR1 MDHEN and CDR2 SYDVKM. The germline V and J ends were trimmed by 1 base and 4 bases, with 10 bases remaining between them. The CDR3 is made up of 14 amino acids. CDR3 nucleotides: TGTGCCAGCAGTTTATCGAGTTCCCGCTATGGCTACACCTTC. Translation: CASSLSSSRYGYTF.